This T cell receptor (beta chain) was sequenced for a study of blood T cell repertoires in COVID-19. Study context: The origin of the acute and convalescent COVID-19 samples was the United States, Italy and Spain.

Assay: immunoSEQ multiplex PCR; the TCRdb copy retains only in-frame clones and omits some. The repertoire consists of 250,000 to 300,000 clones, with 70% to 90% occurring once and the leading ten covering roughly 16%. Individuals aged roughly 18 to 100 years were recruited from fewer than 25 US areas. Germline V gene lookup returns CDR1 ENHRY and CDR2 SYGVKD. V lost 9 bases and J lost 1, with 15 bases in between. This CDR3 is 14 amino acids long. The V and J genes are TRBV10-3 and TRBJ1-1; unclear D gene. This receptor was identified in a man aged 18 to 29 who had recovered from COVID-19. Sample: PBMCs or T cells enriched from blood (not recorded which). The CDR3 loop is CAICPGPGNTEAFF. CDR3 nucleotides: TGTGCCATTTGTCCTGGCCCGGGGAACACTGAAGCTTTCTTT.